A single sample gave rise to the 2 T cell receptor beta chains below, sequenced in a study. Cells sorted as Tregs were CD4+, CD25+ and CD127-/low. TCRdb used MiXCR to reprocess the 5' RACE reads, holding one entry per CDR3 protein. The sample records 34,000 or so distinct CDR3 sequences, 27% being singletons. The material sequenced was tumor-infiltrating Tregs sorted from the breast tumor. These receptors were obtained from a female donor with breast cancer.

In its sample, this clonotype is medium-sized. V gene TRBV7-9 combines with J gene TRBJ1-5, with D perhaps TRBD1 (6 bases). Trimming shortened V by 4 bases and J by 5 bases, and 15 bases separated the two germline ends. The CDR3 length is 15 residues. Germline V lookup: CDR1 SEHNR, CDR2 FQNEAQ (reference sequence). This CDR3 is CASSYQGQGDQPQHF. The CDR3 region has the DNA TGTGCCAGCAGCTACCAGGGGCAGGGCGATCAGCCCCAGCATTTT. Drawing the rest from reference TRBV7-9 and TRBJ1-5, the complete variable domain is DTGVSQNPRHKITKRGQNVTFRCDPISEHNRLYWYRQTLGQGPEFLTYFQNEAQLEKSRLLSDRFSAERPKGSFSTLEIQRTEQGDSAMYLCASSYQGQGDQPQHFGDGTRLSIL.

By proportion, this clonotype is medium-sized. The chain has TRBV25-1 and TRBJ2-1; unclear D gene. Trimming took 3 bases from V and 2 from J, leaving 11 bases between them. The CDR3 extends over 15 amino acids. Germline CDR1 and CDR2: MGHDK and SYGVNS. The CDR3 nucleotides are TGTGCCAGCAGTGAGGGCCTAGAGACCTACAATGAGCAGTTCTTC. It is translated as CASSEGLETYNEQFF. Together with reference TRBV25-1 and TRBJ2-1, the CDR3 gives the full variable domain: EADIYQTPRYLVIGTGKKITLECSQTMGHDKMYWYQQDPGMELHLIHYSYGVNSTEKGDLSSESTVSRIRTEHFPLTLESARPSHTSQYLCASSEGLETYNEQFFGPGTRLTVL.